These 8 T cell receptor beta chains originate from one sample sequenced in a study of beta chain features in type 1 diabetes. Sequencing targeted expressed TCRB transcripts, as all isolated RNA had been reverse transcribed. Repertoires were generated with immunoSEQ multiplex PCR, while TCRdb's copy carries only in-frame clones and drops some. The sample holds just over 600,000 clones; roughly a sixth are singletons and the top ten take under 0.095%. The sample consisted of naive CD4+ T cells from blood. All receptors derive from a man younger than 35 in good health.

In its sample, this clone was seen a few times. The chain employs TRBV9 and TRBJ2-3; D is ambiguous. Germline CDR1 and CDR2: SGDLS and YYNGEE. With 1 base removed from V and 0 bases from J, the gap between germline ends came to 12 bases. This CDR3 has 16 residues. The CDR3 nucleotides are TGTGCCAGCAGCGTATTAGGACGTACTAGCACAGATACGCAGTATTTT. Its translation is CASSVLGRTSTDTQYF.

This clone was counted only a few times. The chain recombines TRBV19 with TRBJ2-3; 13 nucleotides align to TRBD2. The germline V gene has CDR1 LNHDA and CDR2 SQIVND (reference sequence). This CDR3 comprises 15 residues. J lost 5 bases, V lost 4 bases, and 3 bases had no gene match. CDR3 amino acids: CASSKTSGGQDTQYF. CDR3 nucleotides: TGTGCCAGTAGTAAGACTAGCGGGGGGCAAGATACGCAGTATTTT.

The J gene is TRBJ2-6, the V gene TRBV7-9; TRBD1 agrees at 9 bases. CDR1 SEHNR and CDR2 FQNEAQ come from the germline V gene (reference sequence). The CDR3 has 17 residues. Trimming took 5 bases from V and 4 from J; bases not matched to a gene: 9. The CDR3 loop is CASSRPGTGNGANVLTF. The CDR3 region has the DNA TGTGCCAGCAGCCGTCCCGGGACAGGGAACGGGGCCAACGTCCTGACTTTC.

V and J are TRBV14 and TRBJ2-1, with D possibly matching TRBD1 (6 bases). Germline CDR1 and CDR2: SGHDN and FVKESK. V dropped 1 base and J dropped 1 base, with 11 bases sitting between them. The CDR3 runs to 16 residues. CDR3 DNA: TGTGCCAGCAGCCAAGGGGGGCGGCAGTCCTACAATGAGCAGTTCTTC. It codes for CASSQGGRQSYNEQFF.

This clone has only a few counts. The chain uses TRBV18 and TRBJ2-6, with TRBD1 as a possible D gene (6 bases). This CDR3 is 18 amino acids long. The germline V gene has CDR1 KGHSH and CDR2 LQKENI. The V and J ends lost 3 bases and 2 bases respectively, with 17 bases between them. This chain's CDR3 is CASSPMLTGLAGANVLTF. In DNA form, the CDR3 reads TGTGCCAGCTCACCGATGCTTACAGGGCTTGCTGGGGCCAACGTCCTGACTTTC.

This rearrangement joins TRBV9 to TRBJ1-2; no reliable D call. Trimming cost V 3 bases and J 3 bases, with 24 bases left between them. The CDR3 loop spans 18 amino acids. Germline CDR1 reads SGDLS; CDR2 reads YYNGEE. In nucleotides, the CDR3 is TGTGCCAGCAGCGGGTTTGGAGGGCGTGGCTCAGGATACTATGGCTACACCTTC. This gives the protein CASSGFGGRGSGYYGYTF.

This clone was observed a handful of times. This chain links TRBV28 with TRBJ2-7; tentative D call: TRBD1 (5 bases). The germline V and J ends were trimmed by 7 bases and 4 bases, with 11 bases remaining between them. This CDR3 comprises 12 residues. Looked up from germline, CDR1 is MDHEN and CDR2 is SYDVKM. Written as DNA, the CDR3 is TGTGCCAGCACGGACACTATTTACGAGCAGTACTTC. Translated, it gives CASTDTIYEQYF. The variable domain in full, completed from reference TRBV28 and TRBJ2-7, reads DVKVTQSSRYLVKRTGEKVFLECVQDMDHENMFWYRQDPGLGLRLIYFSYDVKMKEKGDIPEGYSVSREKKERFSLILESASTNQTSMYLCASTDTIYEQYFGPGTRLTVT.

This sequence joins TRBV14 and TRBJ2-7; 8 nucleotides match TRBD2. The CDR3 spans 15 residues. V trimming: 4 bases; J trimming: 7 bases; junction bases outside the gene matches: 12. Germline values: CDR1 SGHDN, CDR2 FVKESK. DNA of the CDR3: TGTGCCAGCAGCCTCAGCGGGGGCCTTCCTGGGGAGCAGTACTTC. Encoded protein: CASSLSGGLPGEQYF.